These 14 T cell receptor beta chains originate from one sample sequenced in a study of cytomegalovirus exposure and HLA in healthy donors. Researchers ran the PCR with 60 Vbeta and 13 Jbeta primers. Profiled with immunoSEQ multiplex PCR; TCRdb holds only in-frame clones, not every one. Found here are roughly 140,000 clones; the top ten clones hold roughly 3%. Sequenced material: PBMCs. The receptors were sampled from a man aged 40-49 years in good health and CMV-seronegative.

V and J are TRBV6-5 and TRBJ1-5; TRBD1 aligns across 9 bases. The CDR3 has 13 residues. The germline V gene has CDR1 MNHEY and CDR2 SVGAGI. J gave up 5 bases and V 4 bases, and 0 bases lay outside the gene matches. The CDR3 DNA is TGTGCCAGCAGTTGGGACAGGGATCAGCCCCAGCATTTT. The encoded protein is CASSWDRDQPQHF.

The rearrangement uses TRBV2 and TRBJ2-1, with 10 bases identical to TRBD1. The trim removed 10 bases at V and 7 bases at J, leaving 4 bases unmatched. The CDR3 is 12 amino acids. From germline, CDR1 is SNHLY and CDR2 FYNNEI. CDR3 DNA: TGTGCCACCGGACAGGGGGGAAATGAGCAGTTCTTC. Its translation is CATGQGGNEQFF.

The chain has TRBV9 and TRBJ2-5; a possible D gene is TRBD1 (6 bases). CDR1 and CDR2 (germline): SGDLS, YYNGEE. Trimming removed 4 bases at V and 5 bases at J, with 15 bases between. The CDR3 contains 14 residues. CDR3 sequence: CASSTQQGIETQYF. The CDR3 region has the DNA TGTGCCAGCAGCACTCAACAGGGCATCGAGACCCAGTACTTC. The variable domain in full, completed from reference TRBV9 and TRBJ2-5, reads DSGVTQTPKHLITATGQRVTLRCSPRSGDLSVYWYQQSLDQGLQFLIQYYNGEERAKGNILERFSAQQFPDLHSELNLSSLELGDSALYFCASSTQQGIETQYFGPGTRLLVL.

The chain links TRBV10-3 to TRBJ1-1; D is unclear. Trimming shortened V by 8 bases and J by 0 bases, and 10 bases separated the two germline ends. This CDR3 has 13 residues. Germline-derived CDR1 and CDR2 are ENHRY and SYGVKD. The CDR3 DNA is TGTGCCATCGGTTCCGCGGTGAACACTGAAGCTTTCTTT. Protein sequence: CAIGSAVNTEAFF.

The V gene is TRBV7-9, the J gene TRBJ2-3, with 10 bases fitting TRBD2. J lost 6 bases, V lost 5 bases, and 14 bases had no gene match. The CDR3 runs to 17 residues. The germline CDR1 and CDR2 sequences are SEHNR and FQNEAQ (reference sequence). The CDR3 spells CASSPRGSGGAVDTQYF. CDR3 nucleotides: TGTGCCAGCAGCCCCCGAGGGAGCGGGGGGGCCGTGGATACGCAGTATTTT.

The chain combines TRBV5-1 with TRBJ2-7; D possibly corresponds to TRBD1 (6 bases). Germline CDR1 and CDR2: SGHRS and YFSETQ. CDR3 length equals 14 residues. The germline V and J ends were trimmed by 0 bases and 3 bases, with 10 bases remaining between them. The CDR3 DNA is TGCGCCAGCAGCTTGGGGGACATCCTCTACGAGCAGTACTTC. As protein: CASSLGDILYEQYF.

The chain is built from TRBV28 and TRBJ2-6; weak D call: TRBD1 (5 bases). V gave up 8 bases and J gave up 3 bases, with 11 bases separating them. This CDR3 spans 14 amino acids. Germline V gene sequence: CDR1 MDHEN, CDR2 SYDVKM. CDR3 nucleotides: TGTGCCAGCGCCCAGGGCGGTGGGGCCAACGTCCTGACTTTC. Translation: CASAQGGGANVLTF.

The J gene is TRBJ2-6, the V gene TRBV2; a possible D gene is TRBD1 (5 bases). In germline, CDR1 is SNHLY, CDR2 FYNNEI. Deletions cut 7 bases from V and 0 bases from J, with 7 bases between. The CDR3 length is 14 residues. CDR3 sequence (DNA): TGTGCCAGCACTCAGGGCTCTGGGGCCAACGTCCTGACTTTC. Translated: CASTQGSGANVLTF.

The rearrangement joins TRBV29-1 to TRBJ2-5, with D unclear. Germline-derived CDR1 and CDR2 are SQVTM and ANQGSEA. The CDR3 length is 13 residues. V was cut by 7 bases and J by 5 bases, with 17 bases left in between. The CDR3 loop reads CSAKRVLTETQYF. In nucleotides, the CDR3 is TGCAGCGCCAAACGGGTCCTCACCGAGACCCAGTACTTC.

This chain connects TRBV29-1 to TRBJ2-1; 7 bases match TRBD1. Germline CDR1 reads SQVTM; CDR2 reads ANQGSEA. Losses at the gene ends were 2 bases for V and 8 bases for J; bases not matched to a gene: 3. The CDR3 contains 12 residues. Here the CDR3 DNA reads TGCAGCGTTGAACAGGGGGTCTATGAGCAGTTCTTC. Its translation is CSVEQGVYEQFF.

The chain couples TRBV15 to TRBJ1-3, with a possible D match to TRBD1 (5 bases). CDR1 is LNHNV and CDR2 is YYDKDF in the germline V gene (reference sequence). Trimming cost V 0 bases and J 4 bases, with 13 bases left between them. This CDR3 is 16 amino acids long. CDR3 bases: TGTGCCACCAGCAGAGATCTCGCAGGGCCGGGAAACACCATATATTTT. This translates into CATSRDLAGPGNTIYF.

This chain joins TRBV5-1 and TRBJ2-3; the D gene is possibly TRBD2 (5 bases). V was shortened by 0 bases and J by 1 base, with 12 bases between the two germline ends. Germline V CDR1 and CDR2: SGHRS, YFSETQ. This CDR3 has 16 residues. The CDR3 DNA reads as TGCGCCAGCAGCTTGGTCGGGGAGTTCGGCACAGATACGCAGTATTTT. As protein: CASSLVGEFGTDTQYF.

The V call is TRBV7-2, the J call TRBJ1-2; TRBD1 is a possible D gene (6 bases). V was cut by 4 bases and J by 5 bases, with 14 bases left in between. CDR3 length equals 14 residues. Germline values: CDR1 SGHTA, CDR2 FQGNSA. The CDR3 sequence is CASSSQRGAYGYTF. In DNA form, the CDR3 reads TGTGCCAGCAGCTCCCAACGGGGGGCATATGGCTACACCTTC. The entire variable domain, with the rest obtained from reference TRBV7-2 and TRBJ1-2, is as follows: GAGVSQSPSNKVTEKGKDVELRCDPISGHTALYWYRQSLGQGLEFLIYFQGNSAPDKSGLPSDRFSAERTGGSVSTLTIQRTQQEDSAVYLCASSSQRGAYGYTFGSGTRLTVV.

The gene calls are TRBV4-3 and TRBJ2-7, with D perhaps matching TRBD1 (6 bases). This CDR3 has 16 amino acids. Deletions cut 0 bases from V and 8 bases from J, with 20 bases between. CDR1 and CDR2 (germline): LGHNA, YSLEER. Here the CDR3 DNA reads TGCGCCAGCAGCCAAGATATACAGGGAACTGTTCGAAAGCAGTACTTC. Encoded protein: CASSQDIQGTVRKQYF.